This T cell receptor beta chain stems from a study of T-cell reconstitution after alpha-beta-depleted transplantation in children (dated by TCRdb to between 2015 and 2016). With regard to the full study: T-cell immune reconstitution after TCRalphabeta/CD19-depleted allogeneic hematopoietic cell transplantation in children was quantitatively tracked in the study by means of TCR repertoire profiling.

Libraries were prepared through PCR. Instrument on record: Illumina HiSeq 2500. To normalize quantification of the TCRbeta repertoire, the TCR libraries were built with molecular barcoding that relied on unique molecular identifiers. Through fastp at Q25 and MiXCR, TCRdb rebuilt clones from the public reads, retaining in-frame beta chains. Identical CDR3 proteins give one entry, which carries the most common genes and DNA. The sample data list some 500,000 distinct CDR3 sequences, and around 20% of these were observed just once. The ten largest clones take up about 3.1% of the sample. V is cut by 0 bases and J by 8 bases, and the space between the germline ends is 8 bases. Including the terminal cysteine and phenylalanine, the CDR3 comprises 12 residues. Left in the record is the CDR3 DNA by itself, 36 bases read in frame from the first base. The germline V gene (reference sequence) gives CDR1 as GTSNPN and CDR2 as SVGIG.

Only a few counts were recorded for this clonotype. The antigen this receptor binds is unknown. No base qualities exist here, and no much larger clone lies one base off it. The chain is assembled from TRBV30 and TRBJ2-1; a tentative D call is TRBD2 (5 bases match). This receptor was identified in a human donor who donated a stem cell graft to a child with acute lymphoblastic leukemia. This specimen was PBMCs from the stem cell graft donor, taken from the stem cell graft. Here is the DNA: TGTGCCTGGAGTGTACGGCGGGATGAGCAGTTCTTC. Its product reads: CAWSVRRDEQFF.